These 32 T cell receptor beta chains originate from one sample sequenced in a study of blood T cell repertoires in COVID-19. The protocol was immunoSEQ multiplex PCR, while the TCRdb copy is restricted to in-frame clones and leaves out a portion. Among approximately 220,000 clones, approximately 83% were seen once, and the ten largest hold less than 5%. The specimen sequenced was PBMCs or T cells enriched from blood (not recorded which). The receptor source for this set is a woman in her 40s with acute COVID-19.

V and J are TRBV6-1 and TRBJ1-2; 7 nucleotides match TRBD1. There are 13 residues in the CDR3. Germline V gene lookup returns CDR1 MNHNS and CDR2 SASEGT. Germline trimming cut 3 bases from V and 2 bases from J; bases unmatched to any gene: 0. For the CDR3, the DNA is TGTGCCAGCAGTGAGACAGGGAACTATGGCTACACCTTC. This translates into CASSETGNYGYTF.

The chain has TRBV7-9 and TRBJ1-1, with 8 bases that match TRBD1. Germline trimming cut 3 bases from V and 5 bases from J; bases unmatched to any gene: 2. The germline gives CDR1 SEHNR, CDR2 FQNEAQ (reference sequence). CDR3 length: 13 residues. CDR3 residues: CASSFRGQTEAFF. CDR3 bases: TGTGCCAGCAGCTTCAGGGGGCAAACTGAAGCTTTCTTT.

This chain links TRBV27 with TRBJ2-5; 7 bases map to TRBD1. J lost 4 bases, V lost 3 bases, and 5 bases had no gene match. The V gene's germline CDR1 is MNHEY and CDR2 SMNVEV (reference sequence). This CDR3 comprises 14 residues. This CDR3 reads CASSFSPGGETQYF. The DNA of the CDR3 is TGTGCCAGCAGTTTCTCTCCAGGGGGAGAGACCCAGTACTTC.

This clone was observed a single time. The rearrangement uses TRBV27 and TRBJ2-1; tentatively, D is TRBD2 (6 bases). V lost 8 bases, J lost 11 bases, and 28 bases lay in between. Germline loops: CDR1 MNHEY, CDR2 SMNVEV (reference sequence). The CDR3 has 16 residues. The CDR3 DNA is TGTGCCAGCGGACCAACCGGGACTCCTTCTTTGGCTAAGCAGTTCTTC. This gives the protein CASGPTGTPSLAKQFF.

This chain links TRBV7-3 with TRBJ2-5, with a possible D match to TRBD2 (6 bases). Per the germline V gene, CDR1 is SGHTA and CDR2 is FQGTGA. The V end was cut by 5 bases, the J end by 4 bases, with 17 bases between. This CDR3 contains 15 residues. CDR3 coding DNA: TGTGCCAGCAGCCTCCGCGGGGATCTGGGAGAGACCCAGTACTTC. It codes for CASSLRGDLGETQYF. The full variable domain, completed using reference TRBV7-3 and TRBJ2-5, is GAGVSQTPSNKVTEKGKYVELRCDPISGHTALYWYRQSLGQGPEFLIYFQGTGAADDSGLPNDRFFAVRPEGSVSTLKIQRTERGDSAVYLCASSLRGDLGETQYFGPGTRLLVL.

This clone was counted only a few times. The chain employs TRBV28 and TRBJ2-1, with TRBD1 as a possible D gene (6 bases). V was pared by 5 bases and J by 9 bases, with 14 bases between. The CDR3 runs to 13 residues. Germline V CDR1 and CDR2: MDHEN, SYDVKM. CDR3: CASSGAGVAEQFF. CDR3 nucleotide sequence: TGTGCCAGCAGTGGGGCAGGGGTGGCTGAGCAGTTCTTC.

The chain has TRBV10-3 and TRBJ1-2; D unresolved. Between the trimmed V and J ends, which lost 0 bases and 4 bases, there was a span of 12 bases. The CDR3 covers 15 residues. Germline V gives CDR1 ENHRY, CDR2 SYGVKD. CDR3 in DNA: TGTGCCATCAGTGAGTCTTCGGTCCGTCTCTATGGCTACACCTTC. Protein: CAISESSVRLYGYTF.

CDR3 protein: CASSLGQIYSNQPQHF. The CDR3, as DNA: TGTGCCAGCAGCTTGGGTCAGATATATAGCAATCAGCCCCAGCATTTT. This chain joins TRBV5-8 and TRBJ1-5; D is unresolved. Per the germline V gene, CDR1 is SGHTS and CDR2 is YDEGEE. V dropped 0 bases and J dropped 0 bases, with 10 bases sitting between them. This CDR3 region has 16 residues.

The chain couples TRBV5-4 to TRBJ2-2; 15 bases align to TRBD2. There are 18 residues in the CDR3. The V segment lost 4 bases and the J segment 6 bases; nucleotides outside the gene matches: 10. CDR1 SGHNT and CDR2 YYREEE come from the germline V gene (reference sequence). CDR3 amino acids: CASSMGLAGGQSAGELFF. The CDR3 nucleotides are TGTGCCAGCAGCATGGGACTAGCGGGAGGACAGTCCGCCGGGGAGCTGTTTTTT.

The chain uses TRBV2 and TRBJ1-2; perhaps TRBD1 as D (5 bases). Germline values: CDR1 SNHLY, CDR2 FYNNEI. V gave up 4 bases and J gave up 8 bases, with 23 bases separating them. The CDR3 consists of 16 residues. The CDR3 bases are TGTGCCAGCAGTGGGGCCCGAGTTATTGGGCAGGGAGGCTACACCTTC. This encodes CASSGARVIGQGGYTF.

The chain uses TRBV29-1 and TRBJ1-2; the match to TRBD1 covers 8 bases. V lost 6 bases and J lost 4; bases outside the gene matches: 4. The CDR3 totals 12 residues. Germline CDR1 reads SQVTM; CDR2 reads ANQGSEA. CDR3 sequence (DNA): TGCAGCGTATCGGACAGGGTCTATGGCTACACCTTC. Residues: CSVSDRVYGYTF.

V is TRBV5-1 and J is TRBJ2-7; 10 bases map to TRBD1. The germline CDR1 and CDR2 sequences are SGHRS and YFSETQ. V was pared by 3 bases and J by 7 bases, with 7 bases of the junction left unmatched. This CDR3 has 14 residues. CDR3 bases: TGCGCCAGCAGCTGGACAGGGGGGGACCGGGAGCAGTACTTC. Translation: CASSWTGGDREQYF.

This clone was recorded once. This rearrangement joins TRBV11-2 to TRBJ1-3, with D unclear. This CDR3 has 18 amino acids. The V end was cut by 4 bases, the J end by 10 bases, with 29 bases between. Looked up from germline, CDR1 is SGHAT and CDR2 is FQNNGV. CDR3 coding DNA: TGTGCCAGCAGCTCACCCCGACCAGACAAGACTAGATTAGGGACCATATATTTT. Protein: CASSSPRPDKTRLGTIYF.

The CDR3 region is CATSSVSSDLEQFF. CDR3 nucleotides: TGTGCCACCAGCAGTGTCTCTAGCGACCTTGAGCAGTTCTTC. This sequence joins TRBV15 and TRBJ2-1; TRBD2 is a possible D gene (6 bases). CDR1 is LNHNV, CDR2 YYDKDF, per germline (reference sequence). The CDR3 is 14 residues long. V shed 3 bases and J shed 9 bases, with 15 bases lying between them.

This chain uses TRBV24-1 with TRBJ2-7; the D is unclear. In germline, CDR1 is KGHDR, CDR2 SFDVKD. Trimming took 3 bases from V and 4 from J, leaving 3 bases between them. This CDR3 comprises 11 residues. The CDR3 reads CATSDLYEQYF. DNA for the CDR3: TGTGCCACCAGTGATCTGTACGAGCAGTACTTC.

V gene TRBV28 combines with J gene TRBJ1-2; possible D gene TRBD1, 6 bases. CDR1 MDHEN and CDR2 SYDVKM come from the germline V gene. CDR3 length equals 13 residues. Trimming took 8 bases from V and 3 from J, leaving 13 bases between them. As DNA, the CDR3 is TGTGCCAGCGGGGGACAAGGATACTATGGCTACACCTTC. Translation: CASGGQGYYGYTF.

J is TRBJ1-1 and V is TRBV11-2; 7 bases agree with TRBD1. The germline V gene encodes CDR1 SGHAT and CDR2 FQNNGV. V trimming: 6 bases; J trimming: 5 bases; junction bases outside the gene matches: 12. CDR3 length: 15 amino acids. The CDR3 loop reads CASSQPQGENTEAFF. CDR3 DNA: TGTGCCAGCAGTCAACCCCAGGGGGAGAATACTGAAGCTTTCTTT.

As for this clone: One end of the junction does not line up with germline, which may come from a read error. This rearrangement joins TRBV11-2 to TRBJ2-4; 7 nucleotides match TRBD1. Germline CDR1 and CDR2: SGHAT and FQNNGV. The CDR3 contains 15 residues. This chain's CDR3 is CASTANKGAINIQYF. The CDR3 DNA reads TGTGCCAGCACGGCCAACAAGGGGGCCATAAACATTCAGTACTTC.

The chain uses TRBV6-6 and TRBJ2-1; the D gene is possibly TRBD1 (6 bases). This CDR3 comprises 14 residues. V was shortened by 2 bases and J by 10 bases, with 15 bases between the two germline ends. CDR1 MNHNY and CDR2 SVGAGI come from the germline V gene (reference sequence). The CDR3 reads CASSYARSTGEQFF. The DNA of the CDR3 is TGTGCCAGCAGTTACGCGAGGTCTACAGGGGAGCAGTTCTTC.

The CDR3 sequence: CASTLGGAGEAFF. The CDR3 DNA is TGTGCCAGCACCCTCGGGGGGGCGGGTGAAGCTTTCTTT. The chain employs TRBV12-3 or TRBV12-4 and TRBJ1-1; a weak D match, TRBD1 (6 bases). V was pared by 7 bases and J by 7 bases, with 16 bases between. This CDR3 is built from 13 residues.

V usage is TRBV4-1 and J usage is TRBJ2-1; D unresolved. Trimming cost V 1 base and J 4 bases, with 11 bases left between them. The germline CDR1 and CDR2 sequences are MGHRA and YSYEKL. This CDR3 has 15 amino acids. CDR3 in DNA: TGCGCCAGCAGCCAAGCGGGTCGCGGATACAATGAGCAGTTCTTC. Its protein product is CASSQAGRGYNEQFF.

The V gene is TRBV9, the J gene TRBJ1-1; D gene uncertain. The V end was cut by 3 bases, the J end by 0 bases, with 9 bases between. CDR3 length equals 14 residues. CDR1 and CDR2 (germline): SGDLS, YYNGEE. This CDR3 is CASSASRMNTEAFF. The CDR3, as DNA: TGTGCCAGCAGCGCCTCGCGAATGAACACTGAAGCTTTCTTT.

The rearrangement links TRBV5-6 to TRBJ1-2; 8 bases match TRBD1. J lost 0 bases, V lost 4 bases, and 11 bases had no gene match. The CDR3 is 17 residues long. The germline gives CDR1 SGHDT, CDR2 YYEEEE. The CDR3 DNA reads TGTGCCAGCAGCCGCAGGGGGCCCTTCCCTACTAACTATGGCTACACCTTC. Its protein is CASSRRGPFPTNYGYTF.

This chain joins TRBV2 and TRBJ1-1, with D possibly TRBD1 on 5 matching bases. V dropped 6 bases and J dropped 4 bases, with 15 bases sitting between them. The CDR3 has 14 residues. Germline loops: CDR1 SNHLY, CDR2 FYNNEI. CDR3 sequence reads: CASRSSGHITEAFF. The CDR3, as DNA: TGTGCCAGCAGATCATCAGGACACATCACTGAAGCTTTCTTT.

J is TRBJ1-1 and V is TRBV28; the D gene is possibly TRBD1 (5 bases). V was trimmed by 3 bases and J by 2 bases, leaving 10 bases between them. Germline V gene data show CDR1 as MDHEN and CDR2 as SYDVKM. This CDR3 spans 14 amino acids. As DNA, the CDR3 is TGTGCCAGCAGTTTTCCGGGGGTTAACACTGAAGCTTTCTTT. Its protein is CASSFPGVNTEAFF.

The chain combines TRBV7-3 with TRBJ2-5; TRBD2 aligns across 9 bases. Germline CDR1 reads SGHTA; CDR2 reads FQGTGA. Trimming at V came to 5 bases and at J to 4 bases, leaving 11 bases not matched to a gene. The CDR3 is 16 residues long. The CDR3 DNA reads TGTGCCAGCAGCCCCTCGGCGGGAGGGAGGCCAGAGACCCAGTACTTC. Its translation is CASSPSAGGRPETQYF.

The chain employs TRBV15 and TRBJ1-5; no firm D call. The V and J ends lost 0 bases and 6 bases respectively, with 12 bases between them. Germline values: CDR1 LNHNV, CDR2 YYDKDF (reference sequence). The CDR3 consists of 15 residues. The CDR3 here is CATSRERGVGQPQHF. Written as DNA, the CDR3 is TGTGCCACCAGCAGAGAACGGGGAGTGGGTCAGCCCCAGCATTTT.

The V gene is TRBV5-1, the J gene TRBJ2-2; D gene unclear. The germline V gene has CDR1 SGHRS and CDR2 YFSETQ. The CDR3 length is 13 residues. The V and J ends lost 1 base and 6 bases respectively, with 7 bases between them. The CDR3 reads CASSLISSGELFF. DNA for the CDR3: TGCGCCAGCAGCTTGATATCTTCCGGGGAGCTGTTTTTT. The complete variable domain, with remaining parts taken from reference TRBV5-1 and TRBJ2-2, reads KAGVTQTPRYLIKTRGQQVTLSCSPISGHRSVSWYQQTPGQGLQFLFEYFSETQRNKGNFPGRFSGRQFSNSRSEMNVSTLELGDSALYLCASSLISSGELFFGEGSRLTVL.

This chain connects TRBV28 to TRBJ2-7, with a tentative D call TRBD2 (5 bases). The CDR3 is 12 residues long. The ends were cut back, 2 bases at V and 7 bases at J, with 9 bases in the middle. Germline loops: CDR1 MDHEN, CDR2 SYDVKM. As DNA, the CDR3 is TGTGCCAGCAGTTTACACGGGAAAGAGCAGTACTTC. Protein product: CASSLHGKEQYF.

The chain has TRBV4-2 and TRBJ1-4, with a tentative D call TRBD1 (5 bases). Germline V gives CDR1 LGHNA, CDR2 YNFKEQ. V lost 0 bases and J lost 2, with 16 bases in between. The CDR3 consists of 18 residues. The CDR3 DNA is TGTGCCAGCAGCCAAGACTCCCAGGGCGGATCCACTAATGAAAAACTGTTTTTT. Translated, it gives CASSQDSQGGSTNEKLFF.

This clone was counted only a few times. V gene TRBV5-1 combines with J gene TRBJ1-5; D remains ambiguous. CDR1 SGHRS and CDR2 YFSETQ come from the germline V gene. The V end lost 2 bases, the J end lost 4 bases, and 7 bases lay between the germline ends. CDR3 length equals 13 residues. This chain's CDR3 is CASSLTQNQPQHF. In DNA form, the CDR3 reads TGCGCCAGCAGCTTAACACAAAATCAGCCCCAGCATTTT.

The chain joins TRBV28 to TRBJ2-7, with TRBD2 matching over 8 bases. The CDR3 totals 14 residues. CDR1 is MDHEN and CDR2 is SYDVKM in the germline V gene. The V and J ends lost 2 bases and 2 bases, in that order; junction bases with no gene match: 2. DNA for the CDR3: TGTGCCAGCAGTTTAGGCGGGGGGACCTACGAGCAGTACTTC. This codes for CASSLGGGTYEQYF.